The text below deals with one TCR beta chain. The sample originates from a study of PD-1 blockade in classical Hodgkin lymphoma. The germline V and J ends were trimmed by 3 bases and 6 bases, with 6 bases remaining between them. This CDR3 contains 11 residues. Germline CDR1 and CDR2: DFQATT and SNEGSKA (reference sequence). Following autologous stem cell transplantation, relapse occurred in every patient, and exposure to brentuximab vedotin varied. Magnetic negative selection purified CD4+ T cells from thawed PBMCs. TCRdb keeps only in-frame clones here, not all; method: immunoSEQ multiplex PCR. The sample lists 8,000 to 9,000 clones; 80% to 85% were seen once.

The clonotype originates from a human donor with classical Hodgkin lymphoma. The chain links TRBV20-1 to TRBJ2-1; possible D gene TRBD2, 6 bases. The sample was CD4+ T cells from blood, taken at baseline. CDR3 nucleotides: TGCAGTGCTAGGACTAGCAATGAGCAGTTCTTC. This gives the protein CSARTSNEQFF.